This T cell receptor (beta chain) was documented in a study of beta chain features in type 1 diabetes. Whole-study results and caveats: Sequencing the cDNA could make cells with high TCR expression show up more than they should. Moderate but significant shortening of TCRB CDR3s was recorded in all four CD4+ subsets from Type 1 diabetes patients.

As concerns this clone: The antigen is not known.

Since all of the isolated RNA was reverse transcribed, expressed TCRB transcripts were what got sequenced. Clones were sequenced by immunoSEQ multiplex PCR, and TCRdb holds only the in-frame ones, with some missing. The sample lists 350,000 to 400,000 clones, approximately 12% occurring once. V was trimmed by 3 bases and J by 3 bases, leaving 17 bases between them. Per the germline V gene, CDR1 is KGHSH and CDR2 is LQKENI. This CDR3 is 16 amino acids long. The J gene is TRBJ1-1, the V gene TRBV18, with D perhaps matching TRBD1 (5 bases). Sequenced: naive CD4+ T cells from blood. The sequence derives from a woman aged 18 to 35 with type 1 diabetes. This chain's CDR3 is CASSPTYGLQDTEAFF. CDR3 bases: TGTGCCAGCTCACCGACCTACGGGTTACAGGACACTGAAGCTTTCTTT. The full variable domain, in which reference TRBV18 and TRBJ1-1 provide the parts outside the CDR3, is NAGVMQNPRHLVRRRGQEARLRCSPMKGHSHVYWYRQLPEEGLKFMVYLQKENIIDESGMPKERFSAEFPKEGPSILRIQQVVRGDSAAYFCASSPTYGLQDTEAFFGQGTRLTVV.